Below are 30 T cell receptor beta chains sequenced from a single sample in a study of graft-versus-host responses after intestinal transplantation. The method was immunoSEQ multiplex PCR; TCRdb's version includes in-frame clones alone and lacks a portion of them. This sample yields about 59,000 clones, of which almost 95% are seen a single time; 0.38% belongs to the top ten. No antigen is known for these receptors. This sample comprised unstimulated CD4+ T cells sorted from spleen or lymph node cells, obtained before transplant. These TCRs come from a human donor who was the organ donor for an intestinal transplant.

J is TRBJ1-6 and V is TRBV15, with TRBD1 matching over 7 bases. Unmatched junction bases numbered 6, after V lost 3 bases and J lost 10 bases. The CDR3 is 14 amino acids. Germline CDR1 is LNHNV and CDR2 is YYDKDF (reference sequence). DNA of the CDR3: TGTGCCACCAGCAGGCTCACAGGGGAGTCACCCCTCCACTTT. Protein: CATSRLTGESPLHF. The whole variable domain, filled in from reference TRBV15 and TRBJ1-6, reads DAMVIQNPRYQVTQFGKPVTLSCSQTLNHNVMYWYQQKSSQAPKLLFHYYDKDFNNEADTPDNFQSRRPNTSFCFLDIRSPGLGDTAMYLCATSRLTGESPLHFGNGTRLTVT.

This chain joins TRBV4-3 and TRBJ2-5, with D perhaps being TRBD1 or TRBD2 (6 bases each). Germline V gene data show CDR1 as LGHNA and CDR2 as YSLEER. The CDR3 runs to 15 residues. Trimming cost V 2 bases and J 3 bases, with 13 bases left between them. The CDR3 here is CASSQSGGREETQYF. CDR3 bases: TGCGCCAGCAGCCAATCCGGGGGCAGGGAAGAGACCCAGTACTTC.

This clone was seen only a few times. The chain has TRBV7-9 and TRBJ1-1; D might be TRBD1 (6 bases). With 5 bases removed from V and 1 base from J, the gap between germline ends came to 11 bases. The CDR3 is 14 amino acids. CDR1 and CDR2 from the germline V gene are SEHNR and FQNEAQ (reference sequence). The DNA for the CDR3 is TGTGCCAGCAGCAACCGACAGGAGAACACTGAAGCTTTCTTT. Translating gives CASSNRQENTEAFF.

This clone was counted once. This chain links TRBV30 with TRBJ2-5; maybe TRBD2 (5 bases). The CDR3 length is 10 residues. V dropped 5 bases and J dropped 5 bases, with 6 bases sitting between them. Germline V CDR1 and CDR2: GTSNPN, SVGIG (reference sequence). The CDR3 coding sequence is TGTGCCTGGGGGGAGGAGACCCAGTACTTC. Its protein is CAWGEETQYF.

The chain couples TRBV7-9 to TRBJ1-1; 10 nucleotides agree with TRBD1. Losses at the gene ends were 5 bases for V and 4 bases for J; bases not matched to a gene: 10. The CDR3 consists of 16 residues. CDR1 is SEHNR and CDR2 is FQNEAQ in the germline V gene (reference sequence). The CDR3 sequence: CASSASTGGLGTEAFF. CDR3 DNA sequence: TGTGCCAGCAGCGCATCGACAGGGGGCTTAGGCACTGAAGCTTTCTTT. Combining the CDR3 with reference TRBV7-9 and TRBJ1-1 gives the whole variable domain DTGVSQNPRHKITKRGQNVTFRCDPISEHNRLYWYRQTLGQGPEFLTYFQNEAQLEKSRLLSDRFSAERPKGSFSTLEIQRTEQGDSAMYLCASSASTGGLGTEAFFGQGTRLTVV.

This clone was seen a few times. V gene TRBV4-1 combines with J gene TRBJ1-3; D gene unclear. Germline V CDR1 and CDR2: MGHRA, YSYEKL. The length of the CDR3 is 15 residues. V dropped 0 bases and J dropped 2 bases, with 8 bases sitting between them. The chain's CDR3 is CASSQERQPGNTIYF. As DNA, the CDR3 is TGCGCCAGCAGCCAAGAGCGGCAACCTGGAAACACCATATATTTT.

Only one count was recorded for this clone. The V call is TRBV7-6, the J call TRBJ1-3, with D hard to call. The CDR3 sequence is 18 residues long. V shed 5 bases and J shed 0 bases, with 20 bases lying between them. Germline CDR1 reads SGHVS; CDR2 reads FNYEAQ. CDR3 sequence: CASSRWPRGPSSGNTIYF. The CDR3 DNA reads TGTGCCAGCAGCCGTTGGCCGCGGGGTCCGAGCTCTGGAAACACCATATATTTT.

V and J are TRBV6-1 and TRBJ1-5; D remains unclear. The CDR3 spans 11 residues. The V end lost 4 bases, the J end lost 9 bases, and 7 bases lay between the germline ends. Germline assignment: CDR1 MNHNS and CDR2 SASEGT. The CDR3 loop reads CASSAAPPQHF. CDR3 coding DNA: TGTGCCAGCAGTGCTGCCCCGCCCCAGCATTTT.

The rearrangement joins TRBV5-6 to TRBJ1-1, with D uncertain. The CDR3 spans 13 residues. Trimming left V 2 bases short and J 2 bases short, with 7 bases between. Germline V gene sequence: CDR1 SGHDT, CDR2 YYEEEE. The CDR3: CASSLWDNTEAFF. DNA of the CDR3: TGTGCCAGCAGCTTATGGGATAACACTGAAGCTTTCTTT.

The chain has TRBV18 and TRBJ1-4; 8 bases map to TRBD1. From germline, CDR1 is KGHSH and CDR2 LQKENI. This CDR3 is 15 amino acids long. V lost 3 bases and J lost 7; bases outside the gene matches: 7. DNA of the CDR3: TGTGCCAGCTCACCCGTAGCAGGGGGCAGTGAAAAACTGTTTTTT. Translated, it gives CASSPVAGGSEKLFF.

This rearrangement joins TRBV7-3 to TRBJ2-1, with TRBD2 identical over 8 bases. The CDR3 runs 16 residues. CDR1 and CDR2 from the germline V gene are SGHTA and FQGTGA. V dropped 4 bases and J dropped 10; count of bases not matched to a gene: 15. This chain's CDR3 is CASSSPQVSGVEEQFF. The CDR3 region has the DNA TGTGCCAGCAGCTCACCCCAGGTTAGCGGGGTCGAAGAGCAGTTCTTC.

J is TRBJ2-1 and V is TRBV5-4; D is undetermined. Germline V CDR1 and CDR2: SGHNT, YYREEE (reference sequence). The V end was cut by 4 bases, the J end by 0 bases, with 20 bases between. The CDR3 is 18 amino acids. As DNA, the CDR3 is TGTGCCAGCAGCCTTCCCCTTATTGAGTCCAGCTCCTACAATGAGCAGTTCTTC. Its translation is CASSLPLIESSSYNEQFF.

The chain links TRBV4-2 to TRBJ2-5; TRBD2 aligns across 11 bases. Germline V gives CDR1 LGHNA, CDR2 YNFKEQ. V lost 4 bases and J lost 4; bases outside the gene matches: 5. The CDR3 has 15 amino acids. DNA for the CDR3: TGTGCCAGCAGCCCTACTAGCGGGGGTCGAGAGACCCAGTACTTC. Protein: CASSPTSGGRETQYF.

This clone has just one count. The rearrangement joins TRBV4-3 to TRBJ2-1; 7 bases map to TRBD1. The CDR3 contains 15 residues. Trimming removed 2 bases from V and 4 bases from J; junction bases left unmatched: 5. CDR1 is LGHNA and CDR2 is YSLEER in the germline V gene. The CDR3 here is CASSQPGQPYNEQFF. The DNA of the CDR3 is TGCGCCAGCAGCCAACCGGGACAGCCTTACAATGAGCAGTTCTTC.

This chain links TRBV5-1 with TRBJ2-7; the match to TRBD1 covers 8 bases. The ends lost 3 bases at V and 1 base at J; junction bases unmatched: 9. In germline, CDR1 is SGHRS, CDR2 YFSETQ. This CDR3 region has 16 residues. CDR3 in DNA: TGCGCCAGCAGCTCATTAGGGGACAGGAGATCCTACGAGCAGTACTTC. Its protein is CASSSLGDRRSYEQYF.

This clone has a handful of counts. V gene TRBV19 combines with J gene TRBJ2-7; D may correspond to TRBD1 or TRBD2 (6 bases each). This CDR3 has 13 amino acids. The V gene lost 6 bases and the J gene lost 6 bases, with 15 bases spanning the gap. CDR1 LNHDA and CDR2 SQIVND come from the germline V gene (reference sequence). The CDR3 spells CASRRQEGLEQYF. DNA of the CDR3: TGTGCCAGTAGGAGACAGGAGGGCCTCGAGCAGTACTTC.

The chain employs TRBV5-5 and TRBJ2-3; D is perhaps TRBD1 or TRBD2 (5 bases each). Trimming pared 4 bases from V and 1 base from J, leaving 13 bases between. The CDR3 contains 15 residues. The germline gives CDR1 SGHKS, CDR2 YYEKEE (reference sequence). The CDR3 protein is CASSKGPPGTDTQYF. CDR3 DNA: TGTGCCAGCAGCAAGGGACCGCCTGGCACAGATACGCAGTATTTT.

In this sample, this clone turned up once. The chain combines TRBV18 with TRBJ2-3; D is ambiguous. Looked up from germline, CDR1 is KGHSH and CDR2 is LQKENI. The CDR3 runs to 12 residues. V lost 7 bases to trimming and J lost 0 bases, with 5 bases between them. This CDR3 is CASLSSTDTQYF. The CDR3 nucleotides read TGTGCCAGCTTGTCTAGCACAGATACGCAGTATTTT.

This clone has just one count. The chain employs TRBV5-4 and TRBJ1-1; D perhaps matches TRBD1 (6 bases). CDR1 is SGHNT, CDR2 YYREEE, per germline (reference sequence). The CDR3 spans 15 residues. V was pared by 4 bases and J by 3 bases, with 16 bases between. The CDR3 protein is CASSQDRGGHTEAFF. CDR3 coding DNA: TGTGCCAGCAGCCAAGATCGGGGGGGCCACACTGAAGCTTTCTTT.

This chain links TRBV7-2 with TRBJ2-1; D is tentatively TRBD1 or TRBD2 (7 bases each). The CDR3 loop spans 15 amino acids. The V gene lost 3 bases and the J gene lost 5 bases, with 14 bases spanning the gap. The germline gives CDR1 SGHTA, CDR2 FQGNSA. CDR3 amino acids: CASSFGRGQDNEQFF. DNA for the CDR3: TGTGCCAGCAGCTTTGGGAGGGGGCAGGACAATGAGCAGTTCTTC.

The V gene is TRBV6-1, the J gene TRBJ1-5; TRBD1 agrees at 7 bases. CDR3 length equals 15 residues. The V gene's germline CDR1 is MNHNS and CDR2 SASEGT. V lost 3 bases and J lost 3; bases outside the gene matches: 5. The CDR3 sequence: CASSDLTGTNQPQHF. The CDR3 DNA follows: TGTGCCAGCAGTGACTTGACAGGGACCAATCAGCCCCAGCATTTT.

The chain couples TRBV19 to TRBJ1-1; 7 nucleotides line up with TRBD1. V dropped 6 bases and J dropped 8; count of bases not matched to a gene: 9. The germline CDR1 and CDR2 sequences are LNHDA and SQIVND (reference sequence). CDR3 length: 13 residues. CDR3 amino acids: CASSSITGVEAFF. CDR3 DNA sequence: TGTGCCAGTAGCTCGATCACAGGGGTGGAAGCTTTCTTT. Supplemented by reference TRBV19 and TRBJ1-1, the full variable domain reads DGGITQSPKYLFRKEGQNVTLSCEQNLNHDAMYWYRQDPGQGLRLIYYSQIVNDFQKGDIAEGYSVSREKKESFPLTVTSAQKNPTAFYLCASSSITGVEAFFGQGTRLTVV.

This chain joins TRBV4-1 and TRBJ1-5; tentative D call: TRBD1 (5 bases). Germline CDR1 and CDR2: MGHRA and YSYEKL. Deletions cut 8 bases from V and 0 bases from J, with 8 bases between. This CDR3 is 13 amino acids long. The CDR3: CASSGASNQPQHF. The DNA of the CDR3 is TGCGCCAGCTCTGGGGCTAGCAATCAGCCCCAGCATTTT.

The genes are TRBV5-4 and TRBJ2-5, with D maybe TRBD1 (6 bases). The germline gives CDR1 SGHNT, CDR2 YYREEE (reference sequence). CDR3 length equals 13 residues. V gave up 4 bases and J gave up 5 bases, with 12 bases separating them. The CDR3 coding sequence is TGTGCCAGCAGCGTTACAGGGACGGAGACCCAGTACTTC. It encodes CASSVTGTETQYF.

The chain uses TRBV6-1 and TRBJ1-3, with unresolved D. CDR1 and CDR2 from the germline V gene are MNHNS and SASEGT. Deletions cut 4 bases from V and 4 bases from J, with 5 bases between. The CDR3 sequence is 12 residues long. This CDR3 is CASSVPGNTIYF. Written as DNA, the CDR3 is TGTGCCAGCAGTGTACCCGGAAACACCATATATTTT.

This chain joins TRBV6-5 and TRBJ1-1; a weak D match, TRBD1 (6 bases). Trimming pared 0 bases from V and 0 bases from J, leaving 11 bases between. The germline gives CDR1 MNHEY, CDR2 SVGAGI. This CDR3 is 16 amino acids long. The CDR3 sequence: CASSYSTGVMNTEAFF. The CDR3 bases are TGTGCCAGCAGTTACTCGACAGGCGTTATGAACACTGAAGCTTTCTTT.

V usage is TRBV2 and J usage is TRBJ2-3, with D uncertain. The germline CDR1 and CDR2 sequences are SNHLY and FYNNEI. The germline V and J ends were trimmed by 8 bases and 1 base, with 10 bases remaining between them. CDR3 size: 13 residues. CDR3 in DNA: TGTGCCAGCTCCCGTGGGCGCACAGATACGCAGTATTTT. It specifies CASSRGRTDTQYF.

This rearrangement joins TRBV11-2 to TRBJ2-2; either TRBD1 or TRBD2 may fit D (6 bases each). Trimming took 2 bases from V and 2 from J, leaving 12 bases between them. From germline, CDR1 is SGHAT and CDR2 FQNNGV. This CDR3 has 16 residues. The CDR3, as DNA: TGTGCCAGCAGCTTAAAAGGGGGGCTAAACACCGGGGAGCTGTTTTTT. This sequence encodes CASSLKGGLNTGELFF.

The chain recombines TRBV2 with TRBJ1-1; no clear D. Germline V gene lookup returns CDR1 SNHLY and CDR2 FYNNEI. This CDR3 has 13 residues. Trimming removed 5 bases from V and 1 base from J, with 8 bases in between. CDR3 loop: CASSQESNTEAFF. DNA of the CDR3: TGTGCCAGCAGTCAGGAATCGAACACTGAAGCTTTCTTT.

The genes are TRBV6-4 and TRBJ1-2; TRBD1 agrees at 8 bases. The length of the CDR3 is 13 residues. J was trimmed by 4 bases and V by 3 bases; bases with no gene match: 1. Germline values: CDR1 MRHNA, CDR2 SNTAGT. CDR3 nucleotide sequence: TGTGCCAGCAGTGAGGGGACAGGCTATGGCTACACCTTC. Residues: CASSEGTGYGYTF.